A single sample gave rise to the 13 T cell receptor beta chains below, sequenced in a study of CD8+CD57+ T cells in acquired aplastic anemia. For CDR3 and TCR beta VDJ profiling, genomic DNA was the template used. TCRdb reanalysed the reads using MiXCR and keeps one entry per CDR3 protein. The sample lists 450,000 to 550,000 distinct CDR3 sequences; less than 35% were seen once. Those patients picked for sequencing had displayed CD8+CD57+ cell expansion on flow cytometry. Sequencing was done on a sample of sorted CD4+, CD8+, or CD8+CD57+ T cells (not recorded which) from PBMCs. The receptors were gathered from a human donor with aplastic anemia.

Worth noting for this clonotype: Mismatch with germline at one junction end may stem from a read error. The chain is built from TRBV29-1 and TRBJ2-7; 9 bases map to TRBD1. This CDR3 has 13 residues. Germline CDR1 is SQVTM and CDR2 is ANQGSEA. The CDR3 loop reads CSVGGQGSFEQYF. Written as DNA, the CDR3 is TGCAGCGTTGGGGGACAGGGTTCCTTCGAGCAGTACTTC.

For this clonotype: A much bigger clone sits one base away, suggesting this may be a read error. The chain joins TRBV19 to TRBJ2-7; D call uncertain. The ends were cut back, 5 bases at V and 3 bases at J, with 11 bases in the middle. Per germline, CDR1 LNHDA and CDR2 SQIVND (reference sequence). The CDR3 sequence is 13 residues long. CDR3 nucleotide sequence: TGTGCCAGTAGTGTGGAGAGAATCTACGAGCAGTACTTC. Residues: CASSVERIYEQYF.

The rearrangement joins TRBV29-1 to TRBJ1-2; D might be TRBD1 (5 bases). Trimming removed 5 bases from V and 8 bases from J, with 12 bases in between. Germline V gives CDR1 SQVTM, CDR2 ANQGSEA. CDR3 length equals 11 residues. CDR3 sequence (DNA): TGCAGCGTTTGTAGGGGCAGGGGCTACACCTTC. It codes for CSVCRGRGYTF.

The rearrangement links TRBV7-2 to TRBJ2-7; no clear D gene. The CDR3 has 13 residues. Germline V gene lookup returns CDR1 SGHTA and CDR2 FQGNSA. Trimming removed 6 bases from V and 0 bases from J, with 9 bases in between. DNA for the CDR3: TGTGCCAGCAGTCGGGCGAGCTCCTACGAGCAGTACTTC. It specifies CASSRASSYEQYF.

This clonotype was seen a few times. The chain has TRBV12-3 or TRBV12-4 and TRBJ2-7, with 9 bases lining up with TRBD1. Trimming cost V 8 bases and J 1 base; bases outside gene matches: 15. The CDR3 contains 17 residues. The CDR3 DNA is TGTGCCAGCTCCCTAGTCGGGACAGGGTTCTCATCCTACGAGCAGTACTTC. Translation: CASSLVGTGFSSYEQYF.

This clonotype was observed a handful of times. This chain connects TRBV20-1 to TRBJ2-3, with TRBD2 matching over 8 bases. There are 15 residues in the CDR3. CDR1 DFQATT and CDR2 SNEGSKA come from the germline V gene (reference sequence). V lost 1 base to trimming and J lost 0 bases; unmatched junction nucleotides: 3. The DNA for the CDR3 is TGCAGTGCTAGAGTTGCTAGCGGGAGCACAGATACGCAGTATTTT. This gives the protein CSARVASGSTDTQYF.

The chain joins TRBV4-1 to TRBJ2-2; 10 bases match TRBD2. CDR3 length equals 17 residues. The germline CDR1 and CDR2 sequences are MGHRA and YSYEKL. The trim removed 6 bases at V and 6 bases at J, leaving 13 bases unmatched. CDR3 in amino acids: CASSARAGGTSAGELFF. CDR3 nucleotides: TGCGCCAGCAGTGCCCGAGCGGGAGGGACTTCTGCCGGGGAGCTGTTTTTT.

Of note for this clonotype: It may be a read error: a sequence one base away is much more abundant. The chain employs TRBV20-1 and TRBJ1-3; D remains ambiguous. The CDR3 spans 14 residues. Trimming stripped 5 bases from V and 0 bases from J, with 11 bases between. Germline CDR1 and CDR2: DFQATT and SNEGSKA (reference sequence). The CDR3, as DNA: TGCAGTGCTCATTCCGTTACCTCTGGAAACACCATATATTTT. This codes for CSAHSVTSGNTIYF.

Remarks on this clonotype: A clone one base away is much larger, so this may be a read error. The rearrangement links TRBV20-1 to TRBJ1-6; 7 positions match TRBD1. Germline values: CDR1 DFQATT, CDR2 SNEGSKA (reference sequence). The CDR3 is made up of 16 amino acids. V lost 5 bases to trimming and J lost 7 bases; unmatched junction nucleotides: 14. Here the CDR3 DNA reads TGCAGTGCTCCCCTCCACGTCGGGACAGAGAATTCACCCCTCCACTTT. Translating gives CSAPLHVGTENSPLHF.

This clonotype came up many times. The chain recombines TRBV15 with TRBJ2-7; 11 bases agree with TRBD2. Trimming took 0 bases from V and 4 from J; bases not matched to a gene: 11. The CDR3 extends over 18 amino acids. Per the germline V gene, CDR1 is LNHNV and CDR2 is YYDKDF (reference sequence). CDR3: CATSRDLGLAGGSYEQYF. The DNA of the CDR3 is TGTGCCACCAGCAGAGATCTGGGTCTAGCGGGAGGTTCGTACGAGCAGTACTTC.

Here the CDR3 reads CASSRGQGIQPQHF. CDR3 coding DNA: TGTGCCAGCAGTCGCGGACAGGGGATTCAGCCCCAGCATTTT. V is TRBV2 and J is TRBJ1-5; 9 bases agree with TRBD1. The CDR3 has 14 amino acids. The V gene's germline CDR1 is SNHLY and CDR2 FYNNEI. V shed 5 bases and J 6 bases; nucleotides not matched to a gene: 5.

The rearrangement uses TRBV5-4 and TRBJ2-1; possible D gene TRBD1, 6 bases. The germline V gene has CDR1 SGHNT and CDR2 YYREEE (reference sequence). The CDR3 totals 14 residues. V was trimmed by 6 bases and J by 2 bases, leaving 12 bases between them. In DNA form, the CDR3 reads TGTGCCAGCACGGGCAGGGGTCCCTACAATGAGCAGTTCTTC. Encoded protein: CASTGRGPYNEQFF.

This clonotype was detected once. The chain employs TRBV2 and TRBJ1-2; 9 bases map to TRBD1. The V gene end was trimmed by 0 bases and the J gene end by 11 bases; junction bases not matched to a gene: 4. Germline loops: CDR1 SNHLY, CDR2 FYNNEI. The CDR3 covers 13 residues. The CDR3 DNA reads TGTGCCAGCAGTGAAGCGGGACAGGGAAGATACACCTTC. Amino acids: CASSEAGQGRYTF.